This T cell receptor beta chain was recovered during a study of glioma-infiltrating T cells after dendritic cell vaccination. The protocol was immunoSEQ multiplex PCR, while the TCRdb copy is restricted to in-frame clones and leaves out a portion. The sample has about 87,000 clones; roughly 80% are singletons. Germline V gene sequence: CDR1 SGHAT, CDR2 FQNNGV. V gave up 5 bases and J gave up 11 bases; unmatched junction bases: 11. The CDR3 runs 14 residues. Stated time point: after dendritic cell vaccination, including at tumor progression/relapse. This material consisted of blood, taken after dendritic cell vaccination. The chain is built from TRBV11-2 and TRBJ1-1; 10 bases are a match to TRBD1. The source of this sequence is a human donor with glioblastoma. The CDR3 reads CASSPSGTGVRAFF. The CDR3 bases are TGTGCCAGCAGCCCGAGTGGGACAGGGGTACGGGCTTTCTTT.